This T cell receptor beta chain was sequenced during a study of blood T cells in healthy people across ages. Study conclusions and caveats: Bulk PBMC profiling left naive and antigen-experienced comparisons inconclusive. With naive T cell percentage, TCR beta diversity showed a strong correlation.

This clonotype was counted ten times or more. Its antigen is unknown. Trimming pared 1 base from V and 4 bases from J, leaving 3 bases between. This CDR3 region has 12 residues. Germline loops: CDR1 SNHLY, CDR2 FYNNEI. Combining a sample-barcoded 5' primer with a J-beta primer mix, a second PCR ran for about 7 to 11 cycles. TCRdb recomputed calls from the 5' RACE reads with MiXCR, one row per CDR3 protein. The top ten hold 15% to 20% of the sample, which has some 1 million distinct CDR3 sequences, under 45% seen once. The chain uses TRBV2 and TRBJ2-3, with D uncertain. The TCR originated in a woman aged 55-75 years in good health. Sequencing input: blood. DNA of the CDR3: TGTGCCAGCAGTGAAGTAGCAGATACGCAGTATTTT. Encoded protein: CASSEVADTQYF.